This TCR beta chain was retrieved from a study of T cells in localized non-small cell lung cancer. Germline V lookup: CDR1 SGHVS, CDR2 FQNEAQ. This CDR3 is 14 amino acids long. Trimming removed 5 bases at V and 3 bases at J, with 14 bases between. Study conclusions and caveats: As only one tumor region underwent sequencing, heterogeneity remains possible. Compared with tumor, uninvolved adjacent lung displayed greater T cell clonality, ranking highest overall.

Some clones are missing from TCRdb's copy, which holds only in-frame ones; the method was immunoSEQ multiplex PCR. The table includes about 21,000 clones, around 85% detected once. Details on this clone: Its antigen is still unknown.

The sequence came from a woman between 35 and 70 years old with stage II squamous cell lung carcinoma. The source was PBMCs, collected before any cancer treatment. V and J are TRBV7-8 and TRBJ2-7; weak D call: TRBD2 (6 bases). CDR3 sequence reads: CASSHQVEGYEQYF. The CDR3 DNA reads TGTGCCAGCAGCCATCAGGTGGAGGGCTACGAGCAGTACTTC. Using reference TRBV7-8 and TRBJ2-7 for the parts outside the CDR3, the full variable domain is GAGVSQSPRYKVAKRGQDVALRCDPISGHVSLFWYQQALGQGPEFLTYFQNEAQLDKSGLPSDRFFAERPEGSVSTLKIQRTQQEDSAVYLCASSHQVEGYEQYFGPGTRLTVT.